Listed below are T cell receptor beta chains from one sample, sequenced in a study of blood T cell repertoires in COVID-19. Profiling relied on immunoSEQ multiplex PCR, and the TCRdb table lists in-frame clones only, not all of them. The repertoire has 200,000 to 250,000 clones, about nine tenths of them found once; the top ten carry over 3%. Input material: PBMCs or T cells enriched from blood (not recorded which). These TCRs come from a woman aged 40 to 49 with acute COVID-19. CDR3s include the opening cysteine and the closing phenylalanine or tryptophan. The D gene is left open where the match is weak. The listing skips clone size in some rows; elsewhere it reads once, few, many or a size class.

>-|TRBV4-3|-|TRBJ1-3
CASSPSQVSGNTIYF
TGCGCCAGCAGCCCTTCACAGGTCTCTGGAAACACCATATATTTT
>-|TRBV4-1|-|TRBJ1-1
CASSQGDATEAFF
TGCGCCAGCAGCCAGGGAGACGCCACTGAAGCTTTCTTT
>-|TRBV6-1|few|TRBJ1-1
CASSDADRNTEAFF
TGTGCCAGCAGTGATGCGGACAGGAACACTGAAGCTTTCTTT
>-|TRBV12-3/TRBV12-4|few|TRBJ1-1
CASRQSWGNEAFF
TGTGCCAGCAGACAAAGCTGGGGCAATGAAGCTTTCTTT
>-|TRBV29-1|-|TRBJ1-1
CSVLSTANTEAFF
TGCAGCGTCCTATCGACAGCGAACACTGAAGCTTTCTTT
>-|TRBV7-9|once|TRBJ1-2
CATPINQYLYGYTF
TGTGCCACCCCGATCAACCAGTATCTCTATGGCTACACCTTC
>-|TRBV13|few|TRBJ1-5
CASSLRRQANQPQHF
TGTGCCAGCAGCTTAAGGCGACAGGCGAATCAGCCCCAGCATTTT
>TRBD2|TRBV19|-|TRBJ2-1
CASSIRASGADNEQFF
TGTGCCAGTAGTATTCGGGCTAGCGGGGCGGACAATGAGCAGTTCTTC
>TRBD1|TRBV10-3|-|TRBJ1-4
CAIRGQGPDEKLFF
TGTGCCATCAGAGGACAGGGGCCGGATGAAAAACTGTTTTTT
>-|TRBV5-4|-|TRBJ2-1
CASSLYTYNEQFF
TGTGCCAGCAGCTTGTATACCTACAATGAGCAGTTCTTC
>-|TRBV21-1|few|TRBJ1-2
CASSADPDGDSNRRDGYTF
TGTGCCAGCAGCGCCGACCCCGATGGGGACTCGAATCGGAGGGATGGCTACACCTTC
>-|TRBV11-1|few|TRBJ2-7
CASSLEKYTGQYF
TGTGCCAGCAGCTTAGAAAAGTACACAGGGCAGTACTTC
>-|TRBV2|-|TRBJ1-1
CASSEALRVTPPNTEAFF
TGTGCCAGCAGTGAAGCGCTTCGTGTTACACCCCCGAACACTGAAGCTTTCTTT
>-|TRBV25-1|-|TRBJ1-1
CASSPGSYREAFF
TGTGCCAGCAGTCCTGGGTCATACAGGGAAGCTTTCTTT
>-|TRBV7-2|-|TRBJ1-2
CASSPVGQGGYTF
TGTGCCAGCAGCCCGGTGGGGCAGGGTGGCTACACCTTC
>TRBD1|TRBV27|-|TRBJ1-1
CASSPQGTVRNTEAFF
TGTGCCAGCAGTCCTCAGGGGACAGTAAGAAACACTGAAGCTTTCTTT
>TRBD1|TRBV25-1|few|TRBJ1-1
CASRQGAVGTEAFF
TGTGCCAGCAGACAGGGGGCCGTGGGCACTGAAGCTTTCTTT
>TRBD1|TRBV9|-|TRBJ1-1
CASSVRGLPNTEAFF
TGTGCCAGCAGCGTTAGGGGGCTACCGAACACTGAAGCTTTCTTT
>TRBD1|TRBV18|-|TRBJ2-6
CASSNYRGYSGANVLTF
TGTGCCAGCTCCAATTACAGGGGTTATAGTGGGGCCAACGTCCTGACTTTC